These T cell receptor beta chains were read from a single sample in a study of cytomegalovirus exposure and HLA in healthy donors. Repertoires were generated with immunoSEQ multiplex PCR, while TCRdb's copy carries only in-frame clones and drops some. The table includes around 160,000 clones, about 80% detected once. The specimen was PBMCs. All receptors come from a man in his fifties or sixties in good health and CMV-seropositive. CDR3s include the opening cysteine and the closing phenylalanine or tryptophan.

CDR3aa: CASSLFFPSSATNEKLFF; j_gene: TRBJ1-4; v_gene: TRBV27
CDR3aa: CASSLRQGSTDTQYF; j_gene: TRBJ2-3; v_gene: TRBV7-8
CDR3aa: CASSLGLAGAGATQYF; j_gene: TRBJ2-5; v_gene: TRBV5-4
CDR3aa: CASSPRTSGGDEQFF; j_gene: TRBJ2-1; v_gene: TRBV18
CDR3aa: CASSDSSKNIQYF; j_gene: TRBJ2-4; v_gene: TRBV2
CDR3aa: CASSLYGANVLTF; j_gene: TRBJ2-6; v_gene: TRBV27
CDR3aa: CASSQGREETQYF; j_gene: TRBJ2-5; v_gene: TRBV5-4
CDR3aa: CASSQGQGSSYEQYF; j_gene: TRBJ2-7; v_gene: TRBV4-3
CDR3aa: CASSQDQISTDTQYF; j_gene: TRBJ2-3; v_gene: TRBV4-2
CDR3aa: CASSLASEETQYF; j_gene: TRBJ2-5; v_gene: TRBV7-6
CDR3aa: CASSQAGGFTDTQYF; j_gene: TRBJ2-3; v_gene: TRBV4-1
CDR3aa: CASSFRGGYTF; j_gene: TRBJ1-2; v_gene: TRBV28
CDR3aa: CASSGSTDFHYEQYF; j_gene: TRBJ2-7; v_gene: TRBV5-1
CDR3aa: CASSQDVGGGRTQYF; j_gene: TRBJ2-3; v_gene: TRBV4-3
CDR3aa: CASSAGLAGIAYEQYF; j_gene: TRBJ2-7; v_gene: TRBV9
CDR3aa: CASSDRGETDTQYF; j_gene: TRBJ2-3; v_gene: TRBV6-1
CDR3aa: CASSWTGSDGNTIYF; j_gene: TRBJ1-3; v_gene: TRBV5-4
CDR3aa: CAGDQGGSQPQHF; j_gene: TRBJ1-5; v_gene: TRBV7-9
CDR3aa: CASSQSWTALNSPLHF; j_gene: TRBJ1-6; v_gene: TRBV18
CDR3aa: CAIRDRVSRSEQYF; j_gene: TRBJ2-7; v_gene: TRBV10-3
CDR3aa: CASSQDRAQNEKLFF; j_gene: TRBJ1-4; v_gene: TRBV4-3
CDR3aa: CASSSTDSNQPQHF; j_gene: TRBJ1-5; v_gene: TRBV28
CDR3aa: CASSQETGIGYTF; j_gene: TRBJ1-2; v_gene: TRBV2
CDR3aa: CASSYRTGGRNEKLFF; j_gene: TRBJ1-4; v_gene: TRBV27
CDR3aa: CASSPGVSHGYTF; j_gene: TRBJ1-2; v_gene: TRBV6-1
CDR3aa: CASSLSSGGVNYNEQFF; j_gene: TRBJ2-1; v_gene: TRBV7-7
CDR3aa: CASSSTGGIYEQYF; j_gene: TRBJ2-7; v_gene: TRBV6-5
CDR3aa: CASSLDVWGQMNTEAFF; j_gene: TRBJ1-1; v_gene: TRBV7-9
CDR3aa: CASSLSWGRSEKLFF; j_gene: TRBJ1-4; v_gene: TRBV27
CDR3aa: CASSPGTGRYYEQYF; j_gene: TRBJ2-7; v_gene: TRBV5-1
CDR3aa: CASSLRTVGDEQYF; j_gene: TRBJ2-7; v_gene: TRBV5-1
CDR3aa: CASSQTTTSGGPTGELFF; j_gene: TRBJ2-2; v_gene: TRBV27
CDR3aa: CASSPTPSGDTGELFF; j_gene: TRBJ2-2; v_gene: TRBV9
CDR3aa: CASRQDLNEKLFF; j_gene: TRBJ1-4; v_gene: TRBV18
CDR3aa: CAWSVTVANEKLFF; j_gene: TRBJ1-4; v_gene: TRBV30
CDR3aa: CASSESRGPNSPLHF; j_gene: TRBJ1-6; v_gene: TRBV2
CDR3aa: CASSLVFAGQGSYGYTF; j_gene: TRBJ1-2; v_gene: TRBV27
CDR3aa: CASSLSARWRTSLSTDTQYF; j_gene: TRBJ2-3; v_gene: TRBV27
CDR3aa: CASSFFSAANTGELFF; j_gene: TRBJ2-2; v_gene: TRBV5-6